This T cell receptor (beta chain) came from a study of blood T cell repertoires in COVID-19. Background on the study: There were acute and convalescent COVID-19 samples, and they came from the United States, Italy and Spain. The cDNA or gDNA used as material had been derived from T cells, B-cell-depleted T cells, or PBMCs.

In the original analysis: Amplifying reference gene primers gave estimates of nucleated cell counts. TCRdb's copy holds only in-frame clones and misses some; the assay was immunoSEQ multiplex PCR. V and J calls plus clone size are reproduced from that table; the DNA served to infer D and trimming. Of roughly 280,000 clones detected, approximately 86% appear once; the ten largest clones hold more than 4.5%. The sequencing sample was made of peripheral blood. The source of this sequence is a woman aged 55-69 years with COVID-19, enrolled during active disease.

CDR3 DNA sequence: TGTGCCAGCAGCTTACCACAGGGTTGGGGTAGCAATCAGCCCCAGCATTTT. It codes for CASSLPQGWGSNQPQHF. V gene TRBV7-2 combines with J gene TRBJ1-5; possible D gene TRBD1, 6 bases. The V gene's germline CDR1 is SGHTA and CDR2 FQGNSA. The CDR3 runs 17 residues. V was cut by 2 bases and J by 0 bases, with 14 bases left in between.